Listed below are T cell receptor beta chains from one sample, sequenced in a study of blood T cell repertoires in COVID-19. Profiled with immunoSEQ multiplex PCR; TCRdb holds only in-frame clones, not every one. The table has roughly 210,000 clones, around 87% seen once; the top ten hold roughly 7.2%. Sequenced input: PBMCs or T cells enriched from blood (not recorded which). These receptors were obtained from a man aged 25-45 years in a cohort exposed to, infected with or recovered from COVID-19 (not recorded which). CDR3s include the opening cysteine and the closing phenylalanine or tryptophan.

>14|TRBV6-4
CASTRELSNQPQHF
>12|TRBV2
CGGGPIQETQYF
>15|TRBV6-5
CASSFLAGGQETQYF
>14|TRBV5-1
CASSSYKGQEGYTF
>14|TRBV6-5
CASSPSRGGTEAFF
>15|TRBV4-1
CASSQIPTDSYEQYF
>11|TRBV20-1
CSARATMGYTF
>15|TRBV6-5
CASRGGVSSGNTIYF
>15|TRBV18
CASSPDSKNNEKLFF
>15|TRBV7-2
CASSSKDRARGTIYF
>15|TRBV27
CASSWTGSPLYEQYF
>14|TRBV5-4
CASSSQGARETQYF
>14|TRBV7-2
CASSSDRAAMDQYF
>14|TRBV2
CASSTGGGSEKLFF
>13|TRBV27
CASRTGVSYEQYF
>17|TRBV9
CASSPPRGQGMNTEAFF
>16|TRBV5-4
CASSLGQPEGGNTIYF
>15|TRBV19
CASSHPRANTGELFF
>15|TRBV27
CASRMDRGINSPLHF
>16|TRBV18
CASSPLVGQGDNEQFF
>16|TRBV27
CASGRLRGGNNYGYTF
>15|TRBV28
CASRPRTETNYGYTF
>15|TRBV6-5
CASSAVRRRNTEAFF
>14|TRBV27
CASSLGTVYNEQFF
>14|TRBV6-5
CASRTGNVKNIQYF
>14|TRBV19
CASSYSGRSYEQYF
>14|TRBV14
CASSQAGQGLKAFF
>18|TRBV18
CASSPPIGQGIRNTEAFF
>15|TRBV19
CASSIAGGYNYGYTF
>16|TRBV9
CASSYTPTGGPNEQYF
>12|TRBV23-1
CASSRGGFGYTF
>13|TRBV3-1/TRBV3-2
CASSLMGPREQYF
>14|TRBV6-5
CASSTGSGTDTQYF
>16|TRBV5-5
CASSLKLDRGHYGYTF
>15|TRBV2
CASSLTSGRWETQYF
>15|TRBV2
CASATSGRAVHEQYF
>13|TRBV6-5
CASSYSGTGEQFF
>16|TRBV5-6
CASSLRTGNSNQPQHF
>14|TRBV7-6
CAITKSPLGNEQFF
>16|TRBV18
CASSRETGVHTGELFF
>15|TRBV27
CASSLLTGGLETQYF
>20|TRBV6-2/TRBV6-3
CASSYNRGGLAGVGTDTQYF
>14|TRBV27
CASSSTAVNTEAFF
>15|TRBV4-3
CASSQEGLAGDEQYF
>13|TRBV19
CASSTGLNNEQFF
>14|TRBV5-1
CASSDGEAKNIQYF
>17|TRBV7-9
CASSLAEGQGFLYEQYF
>12|TRBV5-6
CASSLSPYEQYF
>14|TRBV6-5
CASSLDRRNQPQHF
>12|TRBV28
CASSQAGYEQYF
>16|TRBV15
CATSTLTSGSYNEQFF
>16|TRBV9
CASSVASGLGTDTQYF
>16|TRBV27
CASSPDPAGLTDTQYF
>16|TRBV28
CASSLKDFYSNQPQHF
>17|TRBV3-1/TRBV3-2
CASSQVIAGVGQETQYF
>14|TRBV7-2
CASSLAQGMETQYF
>14|TRBV27
CASGQVSYNSPLHF